This TCR beta chain was sequenced in a study of identical twins. TCRdb re-called the 5' RACE reads with MiXCR, one entry per CDR3 protein. The repertoire holds more than 1.5 million distinct CDR3 sequences, with roughly a third as singletons. The CDR3 contains 15 residues. Germline V CDR1 and CDR2: MNHEY, SMNVEV (reference sequence). Deletions cut 4 bases from V and 0 bases from J, with 10 bases between. Donors uniformly comprised healthy Caucasians. This clonotype originated in a newborn girl in good health. The chain employs TRBV27 and TRBJ1-3; possibly TRBD1 for D (5 bases). The sequenced sample consisted of cord blood. As DNA, the CDR3 is TGTGCCAGCAGTTGCGGGGGGGGCTCTGGAAACACCATATATTTT. It encodes CASSCGGGSGNTIYF.